This T cell receptor beta chain was captured in a study of cytomegalovirus exposure and HLA in healthy donors (dated by TCRdb to about 2017). As for the study more broadly: According to an earlier analysis of 587 of the donors, some 180 million T cells yielded 95 million to 140 million unique TCR beta sequences and 250 to 350 Gb of sequence data. A later analysis re-analyzed previously published TCR beta repertoires from roughly 690 donors and added high-resolution HLA genotyping to study TCR occurrence patterns. In an earlier analysis of several hundred of the donors, high-throughput TCR beta sequencing was used to judge whether each TCR beta V gene segment behaved as functional or pseudogenic. Among roughly 400 genotyped donors of the cohort, an average of approximately 200,000 unique TCR beta nucleotide sequences was sequenced per donor, of which roughly 17% were non-productive. Every discovery cohort repertoire had been produced on one sequencing platform. In a later genetic analysis, genome-wide SNP genotypes for about 55% of the roughly 700 donors were used, and that subset was treated as a discovery cohort. Along with the approximately 700-subject first cohort, a separate validation cohort of approximately 110 different subjects was used. About 280 gigabases of sequencing data and approximately 91 million unique TCR sequences made up an early release that covered under 750 HLA-typed donors. The genetic ancestry cluster associated with self-reported Caucasian donors included roughly 84% of the 398 genotyped donors. To predict cytomegalovirus infection status, the study brought together high-throughput TCR immunosequencing, statistical association of individual TCRs with disease status, and machine learning. Donor age, sex, ethnicity and CMV serostatus were compiled together with the repertoire data. Both class I and class II loci were covered by HLA typing, at four-digit resolution. Rather than drawing on any new phenotypic data, the later analysis identified candidate immune exposures from TCR beta sequences and the way those sequences occurred across donors. The study aimed to test whether signatures of past pathogen exposure could be identified by cataloging public T cell receptors. The number of typed donors differed by locus: roughly 629-630 for A, B, C, DRB1 and DQB1; 522 for DQA1; 600 to 610 for DPA1; and approximately 450 for DPB1. Four or five DR-DQ haplotypes were treated as single units for association and clustering because of strong linkage in the cohort. The T cell repertoires of about 700 subjects were profiled by immunosequencing and related to cytomegalovirus serostatus. Overall study outcomes, separate from this receptor: The study gave a list of roughly 150 TCR beta chains associated with cytomegalovirus. In a later analysis, the rate of TCR association differed among HLA loci, with DRB1 alleles having the most associated TCRs and HLA-C alleles having the fewest. A further reported finding was that TCR beta sequences accurately predicted the HLA-A and HLA-B alleles for most subjects in the first cohort. Across donors, most TCR sequences were observed very rarely, whereas some public TCRs were present in many individuals. A group of highly shared sequence variants was considered likely to be a technical artifact of the sequencing pipeline. The cohort was sequenced for TCR beta chains only, and without alpha or paired-chain data the features that could be detected were limited. Presence/absence analyses assumed roughly uniform sequencing depth across donors, an assumption that may not hold. A later analysis associated 15,000 to 20,000 TCR beta sequences with specific HLA alleles at a false discovery rate of 0.05. Compared with the roughly 720-donor mean, donors in an Asian-associated ancestry cluster had fewer N-insertions in productive TCRs, according to a later genetic analysis. The only immune exposure information available for the cohort was CMV serostatus. When HLA alleles, especially DR and DQ, strongly co-occurred, TCR associations were difficult to assign to individual alleles. A later analysis found that most CMV-associated TCR beta chains appeared HLA-restricted, with HLA associations seemingly driven largely by CMV exposure. HLA typing was unavailable for some donors at each locus, so association tests used only the typed subset. The classifier was reported to diagnose cytomegalovirus status with high specificity and sensitivity in both the original and validation cohorts. The earlier analysis of fewer than 750 of the donors excluded fewer than 20 rarely observed V segments, including chromosome 9 orphons, because counts were too low. In a later analysis, HLA-associated TCR beta chains showed more clonal expansion and lower generation probabilities than non-associated chains that were equally common. Some IMGT-functional V segments, including TRBV6-2 and TRBV6-3, could not be distinguished by the 87-base-pair reads and were therefore excluded. V-gene and J-gene trimming of TCR beta chains was associated with a missense DCLRE1C variant in a later genetic analysis, and the association was replicated in an independent cohort. Linkage disequilibrium might explain the correlated functional status among segregating V segments, but an unknown experimental factor could not be ruled out. The authors suggested that the approach could potentially be generalized to other disease states and immunological phenotypes. According to a later analysis, parvovirus B19, influenza, CMV and Epstein-Barr virus appeared linked to several top co-occurrence clusters. In an earlier analysis of 587 of the donors, most TCR beta V segments were observed in productive rearrangements about 90% or about 30% of the time, broadly matching IMGT annotations. In vitro tests confirmed that a few of the cytomegalovirus-associated TCR beta chains recognize cytomegalovirus antigens.

The cohort was made up of 666 healthy bone marrow donors. Cohort members were all nominally healthy when sampled, although unrecorded immune exposures were likely present. The donor tested CMV seronegative, placing the donor among the 350 or so seronegative members of the cohort. A peripheral blood sample was collected from each donor, and TCR beta sequencing was performed on peripheral blood mononuclear cells. The Qiagen DNeasy Blood Extraction Kit was used to extract genomic DNA from the blood cell samples. As regards this clone: The specificity of this receptor is unknown. Per-nucleotide qualities are absent, and no much larger clonotype sits a single base away.

The cysteine opens and the phenylalanine closes a CDR3 of 15 amino acids. Only CDR3 DNA is held: 45 bases, read in frame from base 1. V and J are trimmed by 2 bases and 1 base, and the gene matches miss 3 bases of the junction. CDR1 and CDR2 are read off the germline V gene as SGDLS and YYNGEE. Library preparation employed the immunoSEQ multiplex PCR assay. The multiplex PCR relied on a mix of 60 forward primers for TCR Vbeta segments and 13 reverse primers for TCR Jbeta segments. A multiplex PCR assay on genomic DNA amplified the CDR3 region of rearranged TCR beta genes. The amplified TCR beta libraries were sequenced on the Illumina HiSeq System as 87-base-pair reads. Per the original workflow: A later analysis tallied 75 million to 95 million unique TCR beta chains across the 666 repertoires, and some 10 million of those chains were shared by two or more donors. Raw reads were error-corrected and collapsed into unique sequences with a nearest-neighbor algorithm that merged closely related sequences to remove PCR and sequencing errors. To assign V, D and J gene segments, CDR3 sequences were aligned to IMGT reference sequences. Each retained sequence needed at least a six-nucleotide match to both a V gene segment and a J gene segment. Rearrangements were called productive when the CDR3 lacked stop codons and stayed in frame with V and J; all others were non-productive. CDR3 was defined according to IMGT convention as the region running from the second conserved V-encoded cysteine to the conserved J-encoded phenylalanine. Sequences without an unambiguous match to a single V gene segment were excluded from the earlier analysis of a few hundred of the donors. In an earlier analysis of 587 of the donors, V segments were called functional above 56.7% productive rearrangements and were called segregating when the between-donor standard deviation exceeded 5%. To diagnose cytomegalovirus status from the catalog of TCR beta chain sequences, a statistical classification framework was built. In a later analysis, V and J genes were assigned by comparing TCR nucleotide sequences against IMGT/GENE-DB human TR gene sequences. A later analysis assigned CDR3 sequences and most-parsimonious VDJ recombination scenarios with the TCRdist pipeline. In a later analysis, each TCR beta chain was defined by its CDR3 amino acid sequence together with its V-gene family, and reads lacking a unique V-gene family were excluded. As a way to deal with suspected cross-contamination and a sequencing artifact, a later analysis dropped approximately 570 nucleotide sequences that were highly shared and had low generation probability. A later analysis calculated a clonal expansion index for each public chain from normalized within-repertoire ranks of inferred template counts. Generation probabilities in a later analysis came from a VDJ recombination model fitted to out-of-frame rearrangements, and those results were checked against IGoR. A later analysis scored TCR-TCR, TCR-HLA and TCR-CMV co-occurrence with hypergeometric tests, applying a repertoire-size bias correction to TCR pairs. In a later analysis, false discovery rates were estimated by permuting HLA or CMV assignments 20 times. A later analysis grouped co-occurring TCRs with DBSCAN, adding TCRdist sequence similarity when clustering within HLA-allele-positive subsets. Co-occurrence clustering excluded repertoires with fewer than 30,000 or more than 120,000 public chains, plus five with anomalous nucleotide sharing. The clones in this table, taken by TCRdb from immuneACCESS, are in-frame only. Not every clone is retained; where verified, under half of the shortfall comes from an unresolved V gene, and the cause of the rest is unknown. Clone size and the V and J calls come from that table; the DNA yielded D and trimming. The sample contains some 54,000 clones, 65% to 85% of them found a single time. The ten most abundant clones make up about 3.1% of the sample.

The TCR was taken from a man younger than 35 in good health and CMV-seronegative. Rearrangement joined TRBV9 to TRBJ1-1; 9 of the junction bases match TRBD1. Sequenced sample: PBMCs. This receptor carries the CDR3 CASSVTGGPNTEAFF. The nucleotide sequence is given as TGTGCCAGCAGCGTTACAGGGGGCCCGAACACTGAAGCTTTCTTT.